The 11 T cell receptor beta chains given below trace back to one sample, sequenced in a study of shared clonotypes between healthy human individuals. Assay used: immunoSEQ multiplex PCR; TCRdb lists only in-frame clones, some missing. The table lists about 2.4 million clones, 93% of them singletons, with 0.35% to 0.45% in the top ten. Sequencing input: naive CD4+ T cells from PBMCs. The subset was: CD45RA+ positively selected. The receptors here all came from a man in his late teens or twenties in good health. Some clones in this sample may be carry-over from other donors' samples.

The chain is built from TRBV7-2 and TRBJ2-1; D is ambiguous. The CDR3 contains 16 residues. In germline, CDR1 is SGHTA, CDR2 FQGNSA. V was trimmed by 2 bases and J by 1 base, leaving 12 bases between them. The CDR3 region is CASSLMGPPSYNEQFF. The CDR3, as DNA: TGTGCCAGCAGCTTAATGGGCCCTCCTTCCTACAATGAGCAGTTCTTC.

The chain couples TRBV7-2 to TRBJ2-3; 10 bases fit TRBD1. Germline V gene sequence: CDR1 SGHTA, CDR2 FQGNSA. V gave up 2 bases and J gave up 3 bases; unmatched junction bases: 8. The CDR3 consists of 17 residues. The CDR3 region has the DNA TGTGCCAGCAGCTTACCGAGACAGGGGGCGAGGACAGATACGCAGTATTTT. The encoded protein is CASSLPRQGARTDTQYF.

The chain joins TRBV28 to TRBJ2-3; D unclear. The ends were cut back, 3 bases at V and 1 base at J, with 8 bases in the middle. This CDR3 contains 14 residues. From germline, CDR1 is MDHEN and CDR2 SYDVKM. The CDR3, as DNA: TGTGCCAGCAGTTTCTTTAGGGGCACAGATACGCAGTATTTT. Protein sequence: CASSFFRGTDTQYF. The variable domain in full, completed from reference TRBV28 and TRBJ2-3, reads DVKVTQSSRYLVKRTGEKVFLECVQDMDHENMFWYRQDPGLGLRLIYFSYDVKMKEKGDIPEGYSVSREKKERFSLILESASTNQTSMYLCASSFFRGTDTQYFGPGTRLTVL.

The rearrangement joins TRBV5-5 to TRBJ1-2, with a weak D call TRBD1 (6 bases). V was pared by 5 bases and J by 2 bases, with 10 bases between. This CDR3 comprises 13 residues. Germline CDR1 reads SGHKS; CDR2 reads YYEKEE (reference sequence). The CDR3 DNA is TGTGCCAGCAGTTACGACAGGAACTATGGCTACACCTTC. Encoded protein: CASSYDRNYGYTF.

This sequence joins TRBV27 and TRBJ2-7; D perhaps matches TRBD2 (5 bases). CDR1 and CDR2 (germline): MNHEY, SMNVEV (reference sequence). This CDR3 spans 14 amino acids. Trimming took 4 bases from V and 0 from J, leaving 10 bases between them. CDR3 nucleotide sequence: TGTGCCAGCAGTTGGAGGCAGGACTCCTACGAGCAGTACTTC. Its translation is CASSWRQDSYEQYF.

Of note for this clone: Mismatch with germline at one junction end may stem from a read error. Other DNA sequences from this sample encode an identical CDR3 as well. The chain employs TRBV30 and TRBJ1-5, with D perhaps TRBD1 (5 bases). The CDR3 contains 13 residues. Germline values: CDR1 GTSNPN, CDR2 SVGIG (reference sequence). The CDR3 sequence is CAWSAGGDQPQHF. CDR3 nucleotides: TGTGCCTGGAGTGCGGGAGGGGATCAGCCTCAGCATTTT.

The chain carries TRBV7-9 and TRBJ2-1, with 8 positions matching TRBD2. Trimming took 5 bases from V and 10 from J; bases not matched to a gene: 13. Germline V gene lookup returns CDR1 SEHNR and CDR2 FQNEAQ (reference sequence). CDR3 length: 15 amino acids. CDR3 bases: TGTGCCAGCAGCCCGAGCGGGAGTCGTTTGAGGGAGCAGTTCTTC. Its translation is CASSPSGSRLREQFF.

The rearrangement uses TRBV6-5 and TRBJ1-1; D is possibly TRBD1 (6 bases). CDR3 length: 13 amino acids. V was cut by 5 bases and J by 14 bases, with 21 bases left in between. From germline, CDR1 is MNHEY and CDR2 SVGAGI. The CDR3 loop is CASSRGQTTTKFF. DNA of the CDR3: TGTGCCAGCAGTCGTGGACAGACTACTACCAAGTTCTTT.

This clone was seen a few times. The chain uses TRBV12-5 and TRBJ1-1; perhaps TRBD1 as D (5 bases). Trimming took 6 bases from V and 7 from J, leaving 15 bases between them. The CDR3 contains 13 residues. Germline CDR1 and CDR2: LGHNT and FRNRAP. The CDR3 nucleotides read TGTGCTAGTGGAGCTTCCGGGACGGATGAAGCTTTCTTT. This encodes CASGASGTDEAFF.

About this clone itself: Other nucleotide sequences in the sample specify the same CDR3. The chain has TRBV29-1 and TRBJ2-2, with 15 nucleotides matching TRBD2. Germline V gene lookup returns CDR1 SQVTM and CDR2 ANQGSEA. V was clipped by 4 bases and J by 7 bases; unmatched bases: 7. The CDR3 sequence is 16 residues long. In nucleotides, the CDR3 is TGCAGCGTTGCAGGACTAGCGGGAGGGGTGGGCGGGGAGCTGTTTTTT. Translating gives CSVAGLAGGVGGELFF.

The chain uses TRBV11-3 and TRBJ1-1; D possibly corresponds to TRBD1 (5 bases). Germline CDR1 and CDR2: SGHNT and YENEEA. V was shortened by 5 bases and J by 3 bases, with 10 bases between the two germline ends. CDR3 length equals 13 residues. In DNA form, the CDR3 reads TGTGCCAGCAGCGTCGGAGGGGACACTGAAGCTTTCTTT. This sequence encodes CASSVGGDTEAFF. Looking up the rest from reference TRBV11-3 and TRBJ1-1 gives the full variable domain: EAGVVQSPRYKIIEKKQPVAFWCNPISGHNTLYWYLQNLGQGPELLIRYENEEAVDDSQLPKDRFSAERLKGVDSTLKIQPAELGDSAVYLCASSVGGDTEAFFGQGTRLTVV.